This T cell receptor (beta chain) was profiled in a study of identical twins (dated by TCRdb to 2016 to 2017). As for the study more broadly: TCR alpha and beta repertoires from monozygotic twins, unrelated adults of various ages and cord blood were deep-sequenced to test whether fetal clonotypes persist. Replicate twin experiments were performed at different times using different library preparation protocols to rule out contamination. On the study overall, not on this receptor specifically: A weaker excess of twin sharing was found in beta out-of-frame sequences because the signal-to-noise ratio was lowered by fewer shared sequences. Abundant cord blood beta clonotypes had fewer insertions, young adult naive repertoires showed a similar but weaker trend, and memory repertoires showed no such trend. Out-of-frame TCR alpha sequences shared between twins showed an excess of low generation-probability sequences compared with coincidental sharing between unrelated individuals. In monozygotic twins, out-of-frame TCR alpha sharing was systematically underestimated by recombination models, although the models agreed with sharing between unrelated individuals. Invariant T cells such as MAIT and iNKT could partly confound zero-insertion analyses, though diverse VJ usage argued against this for most clonotypes. Because the same donors could not be followed over many years, the conclusions depended on cross-sectional statistical analysis.

The library was produced with 5' RACE. These reads were obtained on an Illumina HiSeq 2000. Template switching introduced a universal primer binding site; the final cDNA contained a unique molecular identifier, enabling accurate counting of TCR cDNA molecules. Specific primers in the conserved constant-segment region were used to synthesize first-strand cDNA for TCR alpha and beta chains. To control for contamination, every cDNA library was double barcoded, receiving both a SMART-Mk sample barcode and Illumina barcodes. TruSeq adapter sequences, together with Illumina sample barcodes, were added in two successive PCR steps. Sequencing of the TCR alpha and beta cDNA libraries was done on the Illumina HiSeq platform using custom primers. Under the source paper's analysis protocol: MiGEC was used to process raw reads and extract unique molecular identifiers, and MiXCR was used to find CDR3 positions. For each individual, recombination models were inferred using an EM algorithm with the repgenHMM and IGoR tools. The tcR package in R was used for shared clonotype analysis, with sharing normalized by the product of cloneset sizes. To study raw recombination without the effects of thymic and clonal selection, out-of-frame nonproductive sequences were analyzed. TCRdb redid the processing of the public reads, applying fastp at Q25 and MiXCR, and retained in-frame beta chains. Rows are combined by CDR3 protein, so each entry shows the most common genes and DNA. It is TCRdb's table, rather than the study itself, that gives the V and J calls and clone size. The sample has more than 400,000 distinct CDR3 sequences on record, about 16% of them singletons. The ten top clones hold around 0.48% of the sample.

Remarks on this clonotype: Its binding antigen is unknown. Base-call qualities are not available, and no considerably larger clone is one nucleotide away.

Only healthy Caucasian donors were included. Three pairs of female monozygotic twins, all aged about 18 to 30 years, made up the twin cohort. CD4+ and CD8+ T cell populations were isolated with positive isolation kits from Invitrogen. These records were also assigned to another study, of yellow fever vaccine responses in identical twins. In that second paper, the authors write: The authors reported that the T cell response to vaccination in identical twins appeared partly convergent and partly personalized. Focusing on identical twins, the study followed the T cell clones that responded to the vaccine, and did so with precision.

The receptor comes from a woman between 18 and 29 years old in good health. The sequencing sample was made of CD4+ T cells sorted from blood.

The bases are TGTGCCAGCAGCCGCATGCGGTTGCCCCAGCATTTT. This is translated as CASSRMRLPQHF. The chain was built from TRBV3-1 and TRBJ1-5, with the identity of the D gene unclear. The CDR3 starts with the cysteine, ends with the phenylalanine, and has 12 residues. Only the CDR3 part of the read is kept: 36 bases, read in frame from the first base. The germline V gene (reference sequence) sets CDR1 to LGHDT and CDR2 to YNNKEL. A distance of 10 bases separates the germline ends of V and J, which lose 4 bases and 9 bases respectively.